These 10 T cell receptor beta chains came from one sample sequenced in a study of T cell clonotyping in hematopoietic cell transplantation. Method: immunoSEQ multiplex PCR; TCRdb's copy keeps in-frame clones and lacks some. The sample contains about 12,000 clones, 85% to 90% of which appear only once. Sequenced sample: peripheral blood mononuclear cells. The receptor set was obtained from a human donor who either received an allogeneic hematopoietic cell transplant for a myeloid malignancy or was a related donor (not recorded which). Some clones in this sample may be carry-over from other donors' samples.

This chain connects TRBV2 to TRBJ2-3; tentative D call: TRBD1 (5 bases). The CDR3 length is 13 residues. The germline gives CDR1 SNHLY, CDR2 FYNNEI. The V gene lost 6 bases and the J gene lost 3 bases, with 10 bases spanning the gap. CDR3 amino acids: CASRGRVTDTQYF. The CDR3, as DNA: TGTGCCAGCAGGGGCAGGGTAACAGATACGCAGTATTTT.

This clone came up a few times. This chain connects TRBV10-1 to TRBJ2-7; D might be TRBD1 (6 bases). The length of the CDR3 is 13 residues. In germline, CDR1 is WNHNN, CDR2 SYGVQD (reference sequence). Between the trimmed V and J ends, which lost 2 bases and 6 bases, there was a span of 11 bases. The CDR3 region is CASSEVTGTEQYF. Written as DNA, the CDR3 is TGCGCCAGCAGTGAGGTAACAGGGACCGAGCAGTACTTC.

The chain couples TRBV7-2 to TRBJ2-7, with 7 bases identical to TRBD1. CDR1 and CDR2 from the germline V gene are SGHTA and FQGNSA. CDR3 length: 11 residues. Trimming removed 4 bases from V and 10 bases from J; junction bases left unmatched: 4. CDR3 amino acids: CASSSRQGQYF. The CDR3 nucleotides read TGTGCCAGCAGCTCTCGACAGGGCCAGTACTTC.

The chain has TRBV7-3 and TRBJ1-1; no definite D call. The germline V gene has CDR1 SGHTA and CDR2 FQGTGA. The CDR3 has 13 amino acids. With 3 bases removed from V and 1 base from J, the gap between germline ends came to 6 bases. CDR3 region: CASSLRTNTEAFF. The CDR3 bases are TGTGCCAGCAGCTTGAGAACGAACACTGAAGCTTTCTTT. The full variable domain, in which reference TRBV7-3 and TRBJ1-1 provide the parts outside the CDR3, is GAGVSQTPSNKVTEKGKYVELRCDPISGHTALYWYRQSLGQGPEFLIYFQGTGAADDSGLPNDRFFAVRPEGSVSTLKIQRTERGDSAVYLCASSLRTNTEAFFGQGTRLTVV.

The chain joins TRBV7-6 to TRBJ2-5; TRBD2 agrees at 10 bases. Germline V lookup: CDR1 SGHVS, CDR2 FNYEAQ. The V and J ends lost 5 bases and 1 base, in that order; junction bases with no gene match: 7. The CDR3 is made up of 16 amino acids. This CDR3 reads CASSTNSGGLQETQYF. The CDR3 DNA is TGTGCCAGCAGCACGAATAGCGGGGGGCTCCAAGAGACCCAGTACTTC.

A note on this clone: A read error may account for a junction end that differs from germline. The CDR3 DNA reads as TGTGCCAGCAGACTCCCTTATACAGGGGGGGTCCCTCTCCCTCGCTTC. As protein: CASRLPYTGGVPLPRF. The rearrangement uses TRBV11-2 and TRBJ2-4; possibly TRBD1 for D (8 bases). The germline gives CDR1 SGHAT, CDR2 FQNNGV. CDR3 size: 16 residues.

The rearrangement joins TRBV9 to TRBJ2-2, with D tentatively TRBD2 (5 bases). The CDR3 runs 15 residues. The V end lost 6 bases, the J end lost 4 bases, and 16 bases lay between the germline ends. Looked up from germline, CDR1 is SGDLS and CDR2 is YYNGEE. The CDR3 DNA is TGTGCCAGCACCTTAGGGAGACACAGCACCGGGGAGCTGTTTTTT. Translation: CASTLGRHSTGELFF.

Comments on this clone: Germline and junction disagree at one end, which may indicate a read error. This chain uses TRBV10-2 with TRBJ2-7; D remains unclear. Per germline, CDR1 WSHSY and CDR2 SAAADI. The CDR3 contains 13 residues. The chain's CDR3 is CATSPGRNYEQYF. The CDR3 nucleotides are TGCGCCACCAGTCCCGGACGGAACTACGAGCAGTACTTC.

The rearrangement links TRBV14 to TRBJ1-6; D remains unclear. The ends were cut back, 5 bases at V and 13 bases at J, with 9 bases in the middle. The CDR3 covers 11 residues. CDR1 and CDR2 from the germline V gene are SGHDN and FVKESK. The CDR3 bases are TGTGCCAGCAGCGCTACCTGTCCCCTCCACTTT. It encodes CASSATCPLHF.

The V and J genes are TRBV7-3 and TRBJ2-7; 7 bases align to TRBD1. V lost 4 bases, J lost 2 bases, and 2 bases stayed unmatched. From germline, CDR1 is SGHTA and CDR2 FQGTGA. The CDR3 is 13 amino acids. The CDR3: CASSSDRTYEQYF. The CDR3 coding sequence is TGTGCCAGCAGCTCGGACAGGACCTACGAGCAGTACTTC.